A selection of T cell receptor beta chains follows, all from one sample in a study of T cells after yellow fever vaccination. TCRdb re-called the 5' RACE reads with MiXCR, one entry per CDR3 protein. The table records about 370,000 distinct CDR3 sequences, roughly 12% of them present only once. The sequenced sample was PBMCs, obtained on the day of the first yellow fever vaccination. Receptor source: a man aged 18-30 years who received the YFV17D yellow fever vaccine. Each CDR3 is given with its conserved first and last residue. Fields, in order: CDR3 protein, CDR3 DNA, D gene, J gene, V gene, clone size. The D gene is left open where the match is weak. Rows give clone size only sometimes, using once, few, many, or a class for an expanded clone.

cdr3_aa: CASSLFTGTSGGAGNIQYF
cdr3_nt: TGTGCCAGCAGCCTTTTTACCGGGACTAGCGGGGGGGCGGGAAACATTCAGTACTTC
d_call: TRBD2
j_call: TRBJ2-4
v_call: TRBV3-1
clone_size: -

cdr3_aa: CASSEVGGGKYIQYF
cdr3_nt: TGTGCCAGCAGTGAAGTGGGAGGGGGCAAATACATTCAGTACTTC
d_call: -
j_call: TRBJ2-4
v_call: TRBV6-1
clone_size: few

cdr3_aa: CASSFPRGDPDTQYF
cdr3_nt: TGTGCCAGCAGTTTCCCCCGGGGGGATCCGGATACGCAGTATTTT
d_call: TRBD2
j_call: TRBJ2-3
v_call: TRBV12-3/TRBV12-4
clone_size: many

cdr3_aa: CASSDLYRGLNEQYF
cdr3_nt: TGTGCCAGCAGTGACTTGTACAGGGGGCTTAACGAGCAGTACTTC
d_call: TRBD1
j_call: TRBJ2-7
v_call: TRBV6-4
clone_size: -

cdr3_aa: CATSRVGQGTLYNSPLHF
cdr3_nt: TGTGCCACCAGCAGAGTGGGACAGGGGACCCTATATAATTCACCCCTCCACTTT
d_call: TRBD1
j_call: TRBJ1-6
v_call: TRBV15
clone_size: -

cdr3_aa: CAISEPDSPGGQYF
cdr3_nt: TGTGCCATCAGTGAGCCCGATTCGCCGGGGGGGCAGTATTTT
d_call: TRBD2
j_call: TRBJ2-3
v_call: TRBV10-3
clone_size: few

cdr3_aa: CSVVQGWRTDTQYF
cdr3_nt: TGCAGCGTTGTTCAGGGGTGGCGCACAGATACGCAGTATTTT
d_call: -
j_call: TRBJ2-3
v_call: TRBV29-1
clone_size: many

cdr3_aa: CASSSDPGRTNEKLFF
cdr3_nt: TGTGCCAGCAGTTCGGATCCGGGACGGACTAATGAAAAACTGTTTTTT
d_call: -
j_call: TRBJ1-4
v_call: TRBV12-3/TRBV12-4
clone_size: few

cdr3_aa: CASSPGFGLNSPLHF
cdr3_nt: TGTGCCAGCAGCCCAGGGTTTGGGCTTAATTCACCCCTCCACTTT
d_call: -
j_call: TRBJ1-6
v_call: TRBV11-1
clone_size: few

cdr3_aa: CSGSLAGGVGTQYF
cdr3_nt: TGCAGTGGTTCACTAGCGGGCGGCGTGGGCACGCAGTATTTT
d_call: TRBD2
j_call: TRBJ2-3
v_call: TRBV20-1
clone_size: few

cdr3_aa: CASRSDSSFNEKLFF
cdr3_nt: TGTGCCAGCAGATCCGACAGTTCCTTTAATGAAAAACTGTTTTTT
d_call: -
j_call: TRBJ1-4
v_call: TRBV12-3/TRBV12-4
clone_size: -

cdr3_aa: CASSFRDTGGAPYNEQFF
cdr3_nt: TGCGCCAGCAGCTTTCGGGATACAGGGGGCGCCCCCTACAATGAGCAGTTCTTC
d_call: TRBD1
j_call: TRBJ2-1
v_call: TRBV5-1
clone_size: -

cdr3_aa: CASSSLLRGQETQYF
cdr3_nt: TGCGCCAGCAGCTCCCTTCTGCGGGGGCAAGAGACCCAGTACTTC
d_call: TRBD2
j_call: TRBJ2-5
v_call: TRBV5-1
clone_size: -

cdr3_aa: CASSLLAGGPISNGNEQFF
cdr3_nt: TGCGCCAGCAGCTTACTAGCGGGGGGGCCGATTTCAAATGGCAATGAGCAGTTCTTC
d_call: TRBD2
j_call: TRBJ2-1
v_call: TRBV5-1
clone_size: -

cdr3_aa: CSVGTGNYGYTF
cdr3_nt: TGCAGTGTCGGGACAGGGAACTATGGCTACACCTTC
d_call: TRBD1
j_call: TRBJ1-2
v_call: TRBV29-1
clone_size: many

cdr3_aa: CAISESVAADTQYF
cdr3_nt: TGTGCCATCAGTGAGTCGGTAGCTGCAGATACGCAGTATTTT
d_call: -
j_call: TRBJ2-3
v_call: TRBV10-3
clone_size: -

cdr3_aa: CASRSGTGSSLISPLHF
cdr3_nt: TGTGCCAGCAGGTCCGGGACGGGATCCTCTCTAATCTCACCCCTCCACTTT
d_call: -
j_call: TRBJ1-6
v_call: TRBV6-1
clone_size: -

cdr3_aa: CASSLGRGVGLPNTGELFF
cdr3_nt: TGTGCCAGCAGCTTAGGAAGGGGGGTGGGACTACCGAACACCGGGGAGCTGTTTTTT
d_call: -
j_call: TRBJ2-2
v_call: TRBV7-8
clone_size: few

cdr3_aa: CASSEASQGVAEAFF
cdr3_nt: TGTGCCAGCAGCGAGGCGTCACAGGGGGTCGCTGAAGCTTTCTTT
d_call: TRBD1
j_call: TRBJ1-1
v_call: TRBV4-2
clone_size: few

cdr3_aa: CASSAGLAGGTDTQYF
cdr3_nt: TGTGCCAGCAGCGCGGGACTAGCGGGGGGCACAGATACGCAGTATTTT
d_call: TRBD2
j_call: TRBJ2-3
v_call: TRBV5-8
clone_size: -

cdr3_aa: CASSLAGGSEAFF
cdr3_nt: TGTGCCAGCAGTTTAGCCGGGGGAAGTGAAGCTTTCTTT
d_call: -
j_call: TRBJ1-1
v_call: TRBV12-3/TRBV12-4
clone_size: many

cdr3_aa: CASSQQFRPDTQYF
cdr3_nt: TGCGCCAGCAGCCAACAATTTCGACCAGATACGCAGTATTTT
d_call: -
j_call: TRBJ2-3
v_call: TRBV4-1
clone_size: -

cdr3_aa: CASSGVGDGSTDTQYF
cdr3_nt: TGCGCCAGCAGCGGTGTAGGGGATGGGAGCACAGATACGCAGTATTTT
d_call: -
j_call: TRBJ2-3
v_call: TRBV5-1
clone_size: few

cdr3_aa: CSARDLRSSYEQYF
cdr3_nt: TGCAGTGCTAGAGATCTGAGGAGCTCCTACGAGCAGTACTTC
d_call: -
j_call: TRBJ2-7
v_call: TRBV20-1
clone_size: many

cdr3_aa: CASSQGTGGADTQYF
cdr3_nt: TGTGCCAGCAGCCAAGGGACAGGGGGCGCAGATACGCAGTATTTT
d_call: TRBD1
j_call: TRBJ2-3
v_call: TRBV4-2
clone_size: many

cdr3_aa: CASSLLGLNTGELFF
cdr3_nt: TGTGCCAGCAGCTTACTGGGCTTAAACACCGGGGAGCTGTTTTTT
d_call: -
j_call: TRBJ2-2
v_call: TRBV7-8
clone_size: many

cdr3_aa: CASSLAAALDTGELFF
cdr3_nt: TGCGCCAGCAGCTTGGCCGCAGCGTTGGACACCGGGGAGCTGTTTTTT
d_call: -
j_call: TRBJ2-2
v_call: TRBV5-1
clone_size: -

cdr3_aa: CASSPELAGIETQYF
cdr3_nt: TGCGCCAGCAGTCCGGAACTAGCGGGGATTGAGACCCAGTACTTC
d_call: TRBD2
j_call: TRBJ2-5
v_call: TRBV5-1
clone_size: -

cdr3_aa: CAWSDTRYSNQPQHF
cdr3_nt: TGTGCCTGGAGTGACACCCGATATAGCAATCAGCCCCAGCATTTT
d_call: -
j_call: TRBJ1-5
v_call: TRBV30
clone_size: few

cdr3_aa: CASSYSTYRYTDTQYF
cdr3_nt: TGTGCCAGCAGTTACTCGACGTATAGGTATACAGATACGCAGTATTTT
d_call: -
j_call: TRBJ2-3
v_call: TRBV6-5
clone_size: many

cdr3_aa: CASSPINQPQHF
cdr3_nt: TGTGCCAGCAGCCCGATTAATCAGCCCCAGCATTTT
d_call: -
j_call: TRBJ1-5
v_call: TRBV12-3/TRBV12-4
clone_size: few

cdr3_aa: CSAENQDTQYF
cdr3_nt: TGCAGTGCTGAAAATCAAGATACGCAGTATTTT
d_call: -
j_call: TRBJ2-3
v_call: TRBV20-1
clone_size: -

cdr3_aa: CASSLQTPYGYTF
cdr3_nt: TGTGCCAGCAGCTTACAGACTCCCTATGGCTACACCTTC
d_call: -
j_call: TRBJ1-2
v_call: TRBV6-5
clone_size: -

cdr3_aa: CATSTGLGTAETQYF
cdr3_nt: TGTGCCACCAGCACTGGGTTGGGAACGGCGGAGACCCAGTACTTC
d_call: -
j_call: TRBJ2-5
v_call: TRBV15
clone_size: many

cdr3_aa: CASSLDRDGNEQFF
cdr3_nt: TGCGCCAGCAGCTTGGACCGGGACGGCAATGAGCAGTTCTTC
d_call: -
j_call: TRBJ2-1
v_call: TRBV5-1
clone_size: few

cdr3_aa: CATSMGGVAGYTF
cdr3_nt: TGTGCCACCTCAATGGGGGGGGTAGCTGGCTACACCTTC
d_call: -
j_call: TRBJ1-2
v_call: TRBV28
clone_size: -

cdr3_aa: CASGRDRFYNEQFF
cdr3_nt: TGTGCCAGCGGCCGGGACAGGTTCTACAATGAGCAGTTCTTC
d_call: TRBD1
j_call: TRBJ2-1
v_call: TRBV7-9
clone_size: -

cdr3_aa: CASSVGGSGGLLNEQFF
cdr3_nt: TGTGCCAGCAGCGTAGGAGGTAGCGGGGGCCTTTTGAATGAGCAGTTCTTC
d_call: TRBD2
j_call: TRBJ2-1
v_call: TRBV9
clone_size: few

cdr3_aa: CASSFVGSAKNIQYF
cdr3_nt: TGTGCCAGCAGTTTTGTGGGGTCAGCCAAAAACATTCAGTACTTC
d_call: -
j_call: TRBJ2-4
v_call: TRBV12-3/TRBV12-4
clone_size: -

cdr3_aa: CASSSPGLAGLNEQFF
cdr3_nt: TGTGCCAGCAGCTCGCCGGGACTAGCGGGGCTCAATGAGCAGTTCTTC
d_call: TRBD2
j_call: TRBJ2-1
v_call: TRBV7-3
clone_size: -

cdr3_aa: CASSTTTRGSYEQYF
cdr3_nt: TGTGCCAGCAGCACAACCACGCGGGGCTCCTACGAGCAGTACTTC
d_call: -
j_call: TRBJ2-7
v_call: TRBV7-6
clone_size: few

cdr3_aa: CASGGGSYNEQFF
cdr3_nt: TGTGCCAGCGGAGGGGGGTCCTACAATGAGCAGTTCTTC
d_call: -
j_call: TRBJ2-1
v_call: TRBV7-3
clone_size: few

cdr3_aa: CASSSEGDEQYF
cdr3_nt: TGTGCCAGCAGCTCGGAAGGGGACGAGCAGTACTTC
d_call: -
j_call: TRBJ2-7
v_call: TRBV5-4
clone_size: many

cdr3_aa: CASRSGQAGNTEAFF
cdr3_nt: TGTGCCAGCAGGTCAGGACAGGCGGGAAACACTGAAGCTTTCTTT
d_call: TRBD1
j_call: TRBJ1-1
v_call: TRBV6-1
clone_size: -

cdr3_aa: CASSALAGGREQYF
cdr3_nt: TGCGCCAGCAGCGCACTAGCGGGGGGACGCGAGCAGTACTTC
d_call: TRBD2
j_call: TRBJ2-7
v_call: TRBV5-1
clone_size: few

cdr3_aa: CASSQGGHTLNQPQHF
cdr3_nt: TGTGCCAGCAGCCAAGGGGGACATACCTTAAATCAGCCCCAGCATTTT
d_call: -
j_call: TRBJ1-5
v_call: TRBV3-1
clone_size: -

cdr3_aa: CASSLQLFKPLHF
cdr3_nt: TGTGCCAGCAGCTTACAACTGTTTAAGCCCCTCCACTTT
d_call: -
j_call: TRBJ1-6
v_call: TRBV7-2
clone_size: -